Here is one T cell receptor (beta chain) with its context. This entry belongs to a study of blood T cell repertoires in COVID-19. Study information: The United States, Italy and Spain provided the acute and convalescent COVID-19 samples. T cells, B-cell-depleted T cells, or PBMCs provided the cDNA or gDNA that served as material.

Original analysis: Amplification from reference gene primers served as the basis for estimated nucleated cell counts. Only in-frame clones appear in the TCRdb table, and some are missing; sequencing was by immunoSEQ multiplex PCR. V and J calls and clone size come straight from that table; D and trimming were deduced from the DNA. The sample contains about 150,000 clones, 70% to 90% of which appear only once. The CDR3 is made up of 15 amino acids. V lost 6 bases and J lost 2; bases outside the gene matches: 7. The germline CDR1 and CDR2 sequences are SNHLY and FYNNEI. The clonotype originates from a man aged 55 to 70 with active or convalescent COVID-19. The genes are TRBV2 and TRBJ2-7, with 10 positions matching TRBD1. Sequences were obtained from peripheral blood. The chain's CDR3 is CASRKGQGLTYEQYF. In DNA form, the CDR3 reads TGTGCCAGCAGGAAGGGACAGGGGTTGACCTACGAGCAGTACTTC.